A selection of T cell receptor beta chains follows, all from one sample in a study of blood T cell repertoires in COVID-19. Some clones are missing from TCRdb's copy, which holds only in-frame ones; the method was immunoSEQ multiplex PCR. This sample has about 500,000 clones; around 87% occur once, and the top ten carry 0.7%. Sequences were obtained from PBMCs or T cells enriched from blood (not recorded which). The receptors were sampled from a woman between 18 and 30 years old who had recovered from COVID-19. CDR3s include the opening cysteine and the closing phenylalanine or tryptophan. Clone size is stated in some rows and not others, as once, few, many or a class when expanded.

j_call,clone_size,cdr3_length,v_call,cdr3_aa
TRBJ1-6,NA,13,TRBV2,CASSGQGVSPLHF
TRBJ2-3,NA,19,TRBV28,CASSFPFTDSGGAADTQYF
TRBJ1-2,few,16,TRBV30,CAWSLIRTGGNYGYTF
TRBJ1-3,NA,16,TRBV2,CASSGNSEASGNTIYF
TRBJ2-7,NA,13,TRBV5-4,CASRPTGKYEQYF
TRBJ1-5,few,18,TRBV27,CATQTQRARAPAYQPQHF
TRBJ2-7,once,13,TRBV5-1,CASSLDRTYEQYF
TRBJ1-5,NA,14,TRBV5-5,CASSWTTGNQPQHF
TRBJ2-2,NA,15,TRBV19,CATRRTGPSTGELFF
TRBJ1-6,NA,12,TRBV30,CAWGDSYSPLHF
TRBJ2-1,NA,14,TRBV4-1,CASSQPVRNNEQFF
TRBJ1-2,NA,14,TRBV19,CASSIEAQRYGYTF
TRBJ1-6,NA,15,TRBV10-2,CASCRTSSYNSPLHF
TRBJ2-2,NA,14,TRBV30,CAWSSPSRTGELFF
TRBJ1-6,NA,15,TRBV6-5,CASSPWTGNNSPLHF
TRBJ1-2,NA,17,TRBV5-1,CASSLDRTGSENYGYTF
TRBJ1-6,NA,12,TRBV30,CAWSRGSTPLHF
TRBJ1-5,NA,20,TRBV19,CASSTFGSQGTAVGNQPQHF
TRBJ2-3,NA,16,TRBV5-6,CASSLLRGGITDTQYF
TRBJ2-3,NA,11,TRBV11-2,CASSLADTQYF
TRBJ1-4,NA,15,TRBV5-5,CASRSAGGLNEKLFF
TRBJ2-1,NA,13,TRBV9,CASSVDRNNEQFF
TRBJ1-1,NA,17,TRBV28,CASGQWGTLSRDTEAFF
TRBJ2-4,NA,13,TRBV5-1,CASSLDPENIQYF
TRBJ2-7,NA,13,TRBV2,CASSEPLRGEQYF
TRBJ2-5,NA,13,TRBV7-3,CASSHRGGETQYF
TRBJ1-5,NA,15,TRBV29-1,CSVELSGDSNQPQHF
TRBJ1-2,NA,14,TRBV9,CASSRETGGYGYTF
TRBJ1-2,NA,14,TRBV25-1,CASSEGGKNYGYTF